This T cell receptor (beta chain) is from a study of T cell responses to AZD1222 COVID-19 vaccine (dated by TCRdb to about 2021). At the level of the whole study: A total of about 250 trial participants underwent TCR sequencing, of whom some 200 had received two doses of AZD1222 and some 25 had received two doses of the MenACWY control vaccine. Enrollment into the trials was organized by age into subgroups of 18-55, 56-69 and 70-plus years, and those subgroups contained roughly 160, 29 and 62 TCR-sequenced participants, respectively. The full study reports these points: Nearly half of unique spike-specific TCRs reportedly recognized epitopes outside regions mutated in the B.1.351 and B.1.1.7 variants. Conclusions about previously exposed vaccinees are limited because only six or seven AZD1222 recipients were SARS-CoV-2 seropositive at baseline. In the small 56-69-year group, the increase in depth fell short of significance, most likely because of low power. A significant rise in spike-specific TCR breadth and depth was observed after two AZD1222 doses relative to day 0 and relative to MenACWY recipients. No day 14 peak-response samples were available, so repertoires were characterized only after the peak T cell response. Most participants were white British and females outnumbered males, and the authors suggested that clonal diversity may have been underestimated. The whole spike protein was spanned by vaccine-associated CD4 TCRs, and dominant responses were seen in regions 160-218 and 743-854.

The CDR3 regions of human TCRbeta chains were analyzed by immunosequencing. Per the source publication's procedure: TCRs in the repertoires were matched against a reference library of SARS-CoV-2-specific TCRs that had been generated with the MIRA antigen-specificity platform. Breadth was defined as the fraction of unique TCRs that were SARS-CoV-2-associated, and depth was defined as the fraction of total T cells that were SARS-CoV-2-associated. Each spike-specific TCR was assigned to its reactive spike region and to a CD4 or CD8 class using the MIRA data. Log10-transformed breadth and depth values were compared by one-way ANOVA with Sidak's multiple comparisons tests. Drawn from immuneACCESS, this table holds only the in-frame rearrangements with V and J called that TCRdb kept. Clones are partly lost; checked studies trace under half to an unresolved V gene and leave the rest unexplained. That table furnishes V, J and clone size, whereas the DNA furnished D and trimming. This sample is represented by about 270,000 clones; around 92% of them were singletons. The biggest ten clones account for 0.5% to 0.7% of the sample.

The germline V gene yields KGHSH for CDR1 and LQKENI for CDR2. The CDR3 spans 13 residues, from the cysteine through the phenylalanine. Of the read, only the CDR3 DNA is kept; its 39 bases are in frame from base 1. V gives up 0 bases and J gives up 4 bases, and the segment between their germline ends measures 6 bases. To note about this clone: This clone's antigen is unknown. Nothing much larger sits one base from this clone, and base qualities are not available.

The time point label here, explained by the study, means: about 28 days (+/-7) after the second vaccine dose. AZD1222 recipients whose second dose came at about 4 weeks and those whose second dose came at about 12 weeks were combined into one group, since spike-specific TCR depth and breadth did not differ between the two schedules. Samples from vaccinated people were obtained from the UK trials COV001 and COV002, which included a single-blind randomized controlled phase 2/3 trial of AZD1222 (ChAdOx1 nCoV-19) in healthy adults. Trial participant PBMC samples were collected at day 0 and day 28 after the second dose for TCRbeta chain sequencing.

The source material was peripheral blood, sampled 28 days after the second AZD1222 dose. This TCR came from an adult who received the AZD1222 COVID-19 vaccine. Recombination joined TRBV18 with TRBJ1-1, with TRBD1 perhaps the D gene, on 6 matching bases. The sequence in DNA is TGTGCCAGCTCACCACCAGGGGGCACTGAAGCTTTCTTT. Translated, this is CASSPPGGTEAFF.